These 7 T cell receptor beta chains came from one sample sequenced in a study of CD8+CD57+ T cells in acquired aplastic anemia. Genomic DNA acted as the template from which TCR beta VDJ combination and CDR3 sequence profiling were carried out. MiXCR was run by TCRdb on the reads, yielding one entry per CDR3 protein. This sample has a few hundred thousand distinct CDR3 sequences, with roughly a third found just once. Patients selected for sequencing had displayed CD8+CD57+ cell expansion by flow cytometry. Sequenced material: sorted CD4+, CD8+, or CD8+CD57+ T cells (not recorded which) from PBMCs. These receptors were taken from a human donor with aplastic anemia.

The chain carries TRBV12-3 or TRBV12-4 and TRBJ1-5, with 8 bases aligning to TRBD1. The CDR3 extends over 13 amino acids. V was pared by 2 bases and J by 9 bases, with 3 bases of the junction left unmatched. CDR3 nucleotides: TGTGCCAGCAGTTTACAGGGGGCTTCGCCCCAGCATTTT. It specifies CASSLQGASPQHF.

This chain joins TRBV13 and TRBJ2-7; D may correspond to TRBD1 or TRBD2 (5 bases each). From germline, CDR1 is PRHDT and CDR2 FYEKMQ (reference sequence). The CDR3 spans 18 residues. Trimming removed 1 base at V and 2 bases at J, with 21 bases between. CDR3 amino acids: CASSLASRLGTSTYEQYF. The DNA for the CDR3 is TGTGCCAGCAGCTTAGCAAGTAGGCTCGGGACCTCCACCTACGAGCAGTACTTC.

The chain uses TRBV5-4 and TRBJ2-7; tentative D call: TRBD1 (5 bases). V lost 0 bases to trimming and J lost 6 bases, with 10 bases between them. Germline assignment: CDR1 SGHNT and CDR2 YYREEE (reference sequence). This CDR3 spans 13 amino acids. The CDR3 loop reads CASSLALGAEQYF. The CDR3, as DNA: TGTGCCAGCAGCTTGGCGTTAGGGGCCGAGCAGTACTTC.

This clonotype was recorded at least ten times. This chain joins TRBV2 and TRBJ2-5; D not certain. Trimming shortened V by 1 base and J by 7 bases, and 16 bases separated the two germline ends. CDR1 is SNHLY and CDR2 is FYNNEI in the germline V gene. This CDR3 region has 15 residues. This chain's CDR3 is CASSEGGTGYGTQYF. The CDR3 DNA sequence: TGTGCCAGCAGTGAAGGGGGTACCGGATACGGGACCCAGTACTTC.

The chain carries TRBV9 and TRBJ2-3; D is ambiguous. This CDR3 region has 15 residues. The V end lost 0 bases, the J end lost 1 base, and 9 bases lay between the germline ends. Germline values: CDR1 SGDLS, CDR2 YYNGEE. CDR3 coding DNA: TGTGCCAGCAGCGTAGCTGCGGCACGCACAGATACGCAGTATTTT. It codes for CASSVAAARTDTQYF.

The chain has TRBV20-1 and TRBJ1-2; 11 nucleotides agree with TRBD1. Looked up from germline, CDR1 is DFQATT and CDR2 is SNEGSKA (reference sequence). This CDR3 has 14 amino acids. J was trimmed by 5 bases and V by 3 bases; bases with no gene match: 5. Here the CDR3 reads CSASGRDRGYGYTF. The CDR3 coding sequence is TGCAGTGCTAGCGGTCGGGACAGGGGGTATGGCTACACCTTC.

The rearrangement joins TRBV20-1 to TRBJ2-7; 14 positions match TRBD2. Germline lookup yields CDR1 DFQATT and CDR2 SNEGSKA (reference sequence). This CDR3 region has 15 residues. With 2 bases clipped from V and 6 bases from J, the junction kept 6 bases outside the gene matches. This CDR3 is CSARLGLAGEGEQYF. In DNA, the CDR3 is TGCAGTGCTAGACTGGGACTAGCGGGAGAAGGCGAGCAGTACTTC.